One and the same sample provided the 22 T cell receptor beta chains below, sequenced in a study of OX40 agonist ivuxolimab in advanced cancers. The assay was immunoSEQ multiplex PCR, and TCRdb's table has in-frame clones only and misses some. Of tens of thousands of clones in the sample, about 85% were seen once. This sample comprised CD4+ or CD8+ T cells sorted from blood, obtained in a trial of the OX40 agonist ivuxolimab. The receptors originated from an adult with an advanced solid tumor such as melanoma, head and neck, liver or kidney cancer.

The J gene is TRBJ2-7, the V gene TRBV11-3; perhaps TRBD1 as D (7 bases). Per germline, CDR1 SGHNT and CDR2 YENEEA. There are 14 residues in the CDR3. The V gene lost 2 bases and the J gene lost 0 bases, with 8 bases spanning the gap. CDR3 residues: CASSLQGGSYEQYF. The CDR3 coding sequence is TGTGCCAGCAGCTTACAGGGGGGCTCCTACGAGCAGTACTTC.

The CDR3: CASSSDYYNEQFF. CDR3 bases: TGTGCCAGCAGCTCTGACTACTACAATGAGCAGTTCTTC. This sequence joins TRBV7-3 and TRBJ2-1, with a possible D match to TRBD2 (5 bases). The CDR3 loop spans 13 amino acids. CDR1 is SGHTA, CDR2 FQGTGA, per germline. The V and J ends lost 4 bases and 3 bases respectively, with 7 bases between them.

V usage is TRBV5-1 and J usage is TRBJ1-1; unclear D gene. The ends were cut back, 2 bases at V and 0 bases at J, with 8 bases in the middle. The CDR3 has 14 residues. Germline lookup yields CDR1 SGHRS and CDR2 YFSETQ. CDR3 protein: CASSLEGLNTEAFF. CDR3 sequence (DNA): TGCGCCAGCAGCTTAGAGGGTCTGAACACTGAAGCTTTCTTT.

This clone was seen more than once but under ten times. This chain uses TRBV11-3 with TRBJ2-1; TRBD2 matches at 8 bases. The V gene end was trimmed by 4 bases and the J gene end by 7 bases; junction bases not matched to a gene: 6. The CDR3 runs 14 residues. Germline-derived CDR1 and CDR2 are SGHNT and YENEEA. The CDR3 reads CASSYSGAGNEQFF. The CDR3 DNA reads TGTGCCAGCAGCTATAGCGGGGCCGGGAATGAGCAGTTCTTC.

The chain couples TRBV7-9 to TRBJ2-7; D is uncertain. The CDR3 has 12 amino acids. Germline V gene sequence: CDR1 SEHNR, CDR2 FQNEAQ (reference sequence). The V and J ends lost 2 bases and 0 bases respectively, with 2 bases between them. In nucleotides, the CDR3 is TGTGCCAGCAGCTTAAGCTCCTACGAGCAGTACTTC. Translation: CASSLSSYEQYF.

The chain links TRBV19 to TRBJ2-2; 9 bases align to TRBD1. V trimming: 4 bases; J trimming: 5 bases; junction bases outside the gene matches: 8. Germline V gene sequence: CDR1 LNHDA, CDR2 SQIVND (reference sequence). The CDR3 loop spans 16 amino acids. The CDR3 region has the DNA TGTGCCAGTAGTAAACCACAGGGGGCAGGGACCGGGGAGCTGTTTTTT. Its protein product is CASSKPQGAGTGELFF.

This chain uses TRBV11-3 with TRBJ2-2; no clear D gene. Germline V gene data show CDR1 as SGHNT and CDR2 as YENEEA. The CDR3 covers 14 residues. The V end was cut by 3 bases, the J end by 6 bases, with 11 bases between. The CDR3 DNA reads TGTGCCAGCAGCTTTTCCGGGTCCGCCGGGGAGCTGTTTTTT. Translation gives CASSFSGSAGELFF.

The rearrangement links TRBV7-7 to TRBJ2-7; the match to TRBD1 covers 9 bases. The ends lost 5 bases at V and 7 bases at J; junction bases unmatched: 6. This CDR3 spans 13 amino acids. From germline, CDR1 is SSHAT and CDR2 FNYEAQ (reference sequence). The DNA for the CDR3 is TGTGCCAGCAGCCCGGGGACAGGGTTAGAGCAGTACTTC. This codes for CASSPGTGLEQYF.

This clone was counted ten times or more. This chain uses TRBV4-2 with TRBJ1-2; unclear D gene. Germline V CDR1 and CDR2: LGHNA, YNFKEQ. The V gene lost 4 bases and the J gene lost 6 bases, with 21 bases spanning the gap. This CDR3 comprises 16 residues. The CDR3 DNA sequence: TGTGCCAGCAGCCCGAAGATCTCGGGGATAAACGATGGCTACACCTTC. Protein: CASSPKISGINDGYTF.

This chain links TRBV21-1 with TRBJ1-5; the table calls TRBD1, which could not be checked here. TRBV21-1 is a pseudogene locus. CDR3 length equals 20 residues. Here the CDR3 DNA reads TGTGCCAGCACCTGGTCTCCCCCGGGACAGAGGTTTTTTAGCAATCAGCCCCAGCATTTT. Its protein is CASTWSPPGQRFFSNQPQHF.

The chain combines TRBV10-3 with TRBJ2-6; TRBD1 might be the D (6 bases). The germline gives CDR1 ENHRY, CDR2 SYGVKD. The CDR3 spans 15 residues. The ends were cut back, 6 bases at V and 0 bases at J, with 9 bases in the middle. The CDR3 sequence: CAISAGDSGANVLTF. In nucleotides, the CDR3 is TGTGCCATCAGCGCAGGGGACTCTGGGGCCAACGTCCTGACTTTC.

This rearrangement joins TRBV11-2 to TRBJ2-6; D is unclear. The length of the CDR3 is 14 residues. V was cut by 3 bases and J by 2 bases, with 5 bases left in between. Germline V gives CDR1 SGHAT, CDR2 FQNNGV. The CDR3 here is CASSFKAGANVLTF. The DNA for the CDR3 is TGTGCCAGCAGCTTTAAGGCTGGGGCCAACGTCCTGACTTTC.

The chain links TRBV28 to TRBJ1-4, with D possibly matching TRBD1 (5 bases). Germline V gene sequence: CDR1 MDHEN, CDR2 SYDVKM. CDR3 length equals 14 residues. Trimming pared 7 bases from V and 7 bases from J, leaving 16 bases between. The CDR3 DNA reads as TGTGCCAGCATCGAAAGGGGTAGTGGTGAAAAACTGTTTTTT. It encodes CASIERGSGEKLFF.

The chain combines TRBV5-5 with TRBJ1-1, with D perhaps matching TRBD1 (6 bases). Germline-derived CDR1 and CDR2 are SGHKS and YYEKEE (reference sequence). V was shortened by 3 bases and J by 2 bases, with 11 bases between the two germline ends. CDR3 length: 14 residues. The CDR3 DNA reads as TGTGCCAGCAGCTGGGGGCAGTACAACACTGAAGCTTTCTTT. Protein: CASSWGQYNTEAFF.

This clone was seen once. The V and J genes are TRBV4-1 and TRBJ2-5; D is perhaps TRBD1 or TRBD2 (6 bases each). The V end lost 1 base, the J end lost 4 bases, and 16 bases lay between the germline ends. Germline V gene sequence: CDR1 MGHRA, CDR2 YSYEKL. This CDR3 has 16 residues. CDR3 sequence: CASSQGGLGGTETQYF. CDR3 nucleotide sequence: TGCGCCAGCAGCCAAGGCGGTCTAGGGGGGACAGAGACCCAGTACTTC.

This chain links TRBV27 with TRBJ2-6, with D possibly matching TRBD1 (6 bases). Deletions cut 8 bases from V and 0 bases from J, with 20 bases between. The CDR3 consists of 18 residues. Germline CDR1 is MNHEY and CDR2 is SMNVEV (reference sequence). CDR3 sequence (DNA): TGTGCCAGCCGACGAAACCAACAGGGTCCCTCTGGGGCCAACGTCCTGACTTTC. Amino acid sequence: CASRRNQQGPSGANVLTF.

The rearrangement uses TRBV11-1 and TRBJ1-1, with 8 positions matching TRBD1. The junction had 15 bases not matched to a gene; V was cut back by 5 bases and J by 4 bases. The CDR3 has 17 residues. The V gene's germline CDR1 is SGHAT and CDR2 FQDESV (reference sequence). The CDR3 region has the DNA TGTGCCAGCAGCAGAGGGACAGGCACTAGTGGGGGCACTGAAGCTTTCTTT. Amino acid sequence: CASSRGTGTSGGTEAFF.

This clone is a singleton in its sample. The rearrangement links TRBV6-5 to TRBJ1-3, with D unresolved. The CDR3 contains 15 residues. The V gene lost 0 bases and the J gene lost 4 bases, with 10 bases spanning the gap. Germline CDR1 MNHEY, CDR2 SVGAGI. The CDR3 region has the DNA TGTGCCAGCAGTTACTCGAGGCTGGCGGGAAACACCATATATTTT. Translating it yields CASSYSRLAGNTIYF.

The DNA of the CDR3 is TGTGCCAGTAGTGTCGGAGGCACAGATACGCAGTATTTT. It specifies CASSVGGTDTQYF. The chain has TRBV19 and TRBJ2-3, with D hard to call. CDR3 length: 13 amino acids. The germline gives CDR1 LNHDA, CDR2 SQIVND (reference sequence). V lost 5 bases, J lost 1 base, and 7 bases lay in between.

Here the CDR3 DNA reads TGTGCCAGCACCCCACGGGACAGACAAAACTATGGCTACACCTTC. This translates into CASTPRDRQNYGYTF. The rearrangement joins TRBV6-1 to TRBJ1-2; TRBD1 agrees at 7 bases. With V trimmed by 7 bases and J by 2 bases, 10 bases remained unmatched. The germline gives CDR1 MNHNS, CDR2 SASEGT. CDR3 length equals 15 residues.

The rearrangement links TRBV10-3 to TRBJ1-2, with no clear D. This CDR3 region has 15 residues. The germline V gene encodes CDR1 ENHRY and CDR2 SYGVKD. The V end was cut by 0 bases, the J end by 3 bases, with 11 bases between. CDR3 nucleotide sequence: TGTGCCATCAGTGAGTCTCGGGAGACCCACTATGGCTACACCTTC. As protein: CAISESRETHYGYTF.

This chain uses TRBV7-2 with TRBJ2-5, with no clear D. The ends were cut back, 1 base at V and 2 bases at J, with 5 bases in the middle. The germline V gene has CDR1 SGHTA and CDR2 FQGNSA. The CDR3 is 13 amino acids. DNA for the CDR3: TGTGCCAGCAGCTTAGACCCACAAGAGACCCAGTACTTC. Translated, it gives CASSLDPQETQYF.